Described below is a single T cell receptor (beta chain) sequence and its context. CDR3 length equals 15 residues. The germline V gene encodes CDR1 KGHDR and CDR2 SFDVKD. V dropped 4 bases and J dropped 5; count of bases not matched to a gene: 9. This record comes from a study of T cells in Graves' hyperthyroidism and ophthalmopathy. Diagnosing involved the use of clinical symptoms, serum thyroxine and TRAb, thyroid ultrasound and orbital computed tomography. Researchers took RNA transcripts and amplified the TCR beta CDR3 regions from them. RT-PCR in the first round (using the HTBI primer set) targeted the TCR CDR3. TCRdb independently ran MiXCR on the multiplex PCR reads; one entry per CDR3 protein. The sample lists a few hundred thousand distinct CDR3 sequences, 40% to 55% occurring once.

The gene calls are TRBV24-1 and TRBJ2-5; 7 nucleotides agree with TRBD1. Sequencing was carried out using peripheral blood or thyroid tissue (not recorded which). The TCR comes from a young woman with Graves' hyperthyroidism. The CDR3 protein is CATSDLTGDGETQYF. The DNA of the CDR3 is TGTGCCACCAGTGACCTAACAGGGGATGGGGAGACCCAGTACTTC.